These 27 T cell receptor beta chains came from one sample sequenced in a study of blood T cell repertoires in COVID-19 (dated by TCRdb to the early 2020s). Library method: the immunoSEQ multiplex PCR assay. Entries here come from immuneACCESS through TCRdb and include only in-frame sequences with V and J called. Some clones fail to appear in such tables; in the studies checked, an unresolved V gene covers under half of the shortfall, and the cause of the remainder is unknown. This sample gives approximately 300,000 clones in total; 90% of them show up just once. The top ten constitute roughly 2.5% of the sample. Sequencing input: PBMCs or T cells enriched from blood (not recorded which). The receptors here all came from a man in his 60s who had recovered from COVID-19.

The chain carries TRBV6-5 and TRBJ2-7; tentative D call: TRBD2 (5 bases). The CDR3 extends over 15 amino acids. Germline V lookup: CDR1 MNHEY, CDR2 SVGAGI. Trimming removed 7 bases at V and 0 bases at J, with 16 bases between. The CDR3 DNA reads as TGTGCCAGCAACGAACCCAGCGGATCCTCCTACGAGCAGTACTTC. This sequence encodes CASNEPSGSSYEQYF.

The genes are TRBV7-9 and TRBJ2-3; D possibly corresponds to TRBD2 (5 bases). V gave up 3 bases and J gave up 4 bases, with 8 bases separating them. Germline-derived CDR1 and CDR2 are SEHNR and FQNEAQ (reference sequence). The CDR3 has 13 residues. The CDR3 DNA reads as TGTGCCAGCAGCTTGTGGGAGTCAGATACGCAGTATTTT. Translation gives CASSLWESDTQYF.

The V and J genes are TRBV24-1 and TRBJ1-1; 7 bases are a match to TRBD1. The CDR3 contains 11 residues. Germline V gives CDR1 KGHDR, CDR2 SFDVKD. Germline trimming cut 5 bases from V and 12 bases from J; bases unmatched to any gene: 5. Here the CDR3 DNA reads TGTGCCACCAGTGGAGGGACAGTTACTTTCTTT. As protein: CATSGGTVTFF.

CDR3 sequence (DNA): TGTGCCAGCACCCGAGATCCCCGCTCTGGAAACACCATATATTTT. As protein: CASTRDPRSGNTIYF. The rearrangement joins TRBV28 to TRBJ1-3; D gene uncertain. Trimming cost V 7 bases and J 0 bases, with 13 bases left between them. Germline V gene lookup returns CDR1 MDHEN and CDR2 SYDVKM. The CDR3 spans 15 residues.

This chain uses TRBV27 with TRBJ1-2; 8 positions agree with TRBD1. The CDR3 covers 13 residues. The germline CDR1 and CDR2 sequences are MNHEY and SMNVEV (reference sequence). V was clipped by 3 bases and J by 7 bases; unmatched bases: 4. The CDR3 reads CASSLDRVTGYTF. In DNA, the CDR3 is TGTGCCAGCAGTTTGGACAGGGTCACTGGCTACACCTTC.

This clone has a single count. The gene calls are TRBV15 and TRBJ2-1, with 11 bases that match TRBD1. In germline, CDR1 is LNHNV, CDR2 YYDKDF (reference sequence). Unmatched junction bases numbered 7, after V lost 3 bases and J lost 6 bases. This CDR3 is built from 16 residues. The CDR3, as DNA: TGTGCCACCAGCAGGGCCGGGACAGGGGGGCGCAATGAGCAGTTCTTC. It codes for CATSRAGTGGRNEQFF.

This clone was seen only a few times. V gene TRBV10-2 combines with J gene TRBJ1-3; weak D call: TRBD1 (6 bases). V gave up 5 bases and J gave up 3 bases, with 11 bases separating them. The CDR3 is 14 amino acids. Germline V gene lookup returns CDR1 WSHSY and CDR2 SAAADI. CDR3 nucleotides: TGCGCCAGCAGTAGGGGGAGGGATGGAAACACCATATATTTT. Translating it yields CASSRGRDGNTIYF.

J is TRBJ2-3 and V is TRBV4-2; D is ambiguous. This CDR3 is 15 amino acids long. V lost 5 bases and J 0 bases, leaving 12 bases between the germline ends. Germline V gene lookup returns CDR1 LGHNA and CDR2 YNFKEQ. CDR3 sequence reads: CASSTQHGSTDTQYF. In DNA, the CDR3 is TGTGCCAGCAGCACCCAGCACGGGAGCACAGATACGCAGTATTTT.

The chain recombines TRBV6-4 with TRBJ1-5; D might be TRBD1 (6 bases). Trimming removed 6 bases from V and 3 bases from J, with 12 bases in between. CDR3 size: 14 residues. The germline V gene encodes CDR1 MRHNA and CDR2 SNTAGT. CDR3 amino acids: CASRAGTYNQPQHF. The CDR3 DNA reads TGTGCCAGCAGAGCAGGGACATACAATCAGCCCCAGCATTTT.

This chain links TRBV27 with TRBJ2-7, with D maybe TRBD1 (6 bases). Germline V lookup: CDR1 MNHEY, CDR2 SMNVEV (reference sequence). V was cut by 5 bases and J by 4 bases, with 12 bases left in between. The length of the CDR3 is 13 residues. CDR3 nucleotides: TGTGCCAGCAGTCCAAACAGGGTATACGAGCAGTACTTC. Translation gives CASSPNRVYEQYF.

The V call is TRBV18, the J call TRBJ2-7; 8 bases fit TRBD1. Germline V gives CDR1 KGHSH, CDR2 LQKENI. The V and J ends lost 2 bases and 4 bases, in that order; junction bases with no gene match: 10. The CDR3 sequence is 16 residues long. CDR3 sequence reads: CASSPTGQGWSYEQYF. In DNA form, the CDR3 reads TGTGCCAGCTCACCAACTGGACAGGGCTGGTCGTACGAGCAGTACTTC.

J is TRBJ1-1 and V is TRBV6-5; possibly TRBD1 for D (6 bases). V shed 0 bases and J shed 1 base, with 9 bases lying between them. Germline assignment: CDR1 MNHEY and CDR2 SVGAGI. CDR3 length: 15 amino acids. CDR3 in DNA: TGTGCCAGCAGTTACTCTCTGACAGGGAACACTGAAGCTTTCTTT. The encoded protein is CASSYSLTGNTEAFF.

Here the CDR3 DNA reads TGCGCCAGCAGCCAGCAGACAGGTGACTCCTACGAGCAGTACTTC. Protein product: CASSQQTGDSYEQYF. The gene calls are TRBV4-1 and TRBJ2-7, with D possibly TRBD1 on 6 matching bases. The CDR3 has 15 amino acids. The germline gives CDR1 MGHRA, CDR2 YSYEKL. Trimming pared 3 bases from V and 0 bases from J, leaving 12 bases between.

For the CDR3, the DNA is TGTGCCAGCAGCCCTGTAGGCACAGATACGCAGTATTTT. It specifies CASSPVGTDTQYF. The chain combines TRBV9 with TRBJ2-3, with unresolved D. The germline gives CDR1 SGDLS, CDR2 YYNGEE. V was cut by 4 bases and J by 1 base, with 7 bases left in between. This CDR3 comprises 13 residues.

The V and J genes are TRBV29-1 and TRBJ2-7; a weak D match, TRBD2 (7 bases). Germline values: CDR1 SQVTM, CDR2 ANQGSEA. The CDR3 covers 15 residues. The V gene lost 3 bases and the J gene lost 3 bases, with 18 bases spanning the gap. CDR3 DNA sequence: TGCAGCGTTGATCGGGGGGACACTGTGAACTACGAGCAGTACTTC. Translating it yields CSVDRGDTVNYEQYF.

This clone was counted a single time. The chain is built from TRBV7-6 and TRBJ1-5; D not certain. Looked up from germline, CDR1 is SGHVS and CDR2 is FNYEAQ. Trimming cost V 5 bases and J 5 bases, with 19 bases left between them. This CDR3 is 16 amino acids long. The chain's CDR3 is CASSDDFGLGDQPQHF. CDR3 bases: TGTGCCAGCAGCGATGACTTCGGACTCGGGGATCAGCCCCAGCATTTT. Supplemented by reference TRBV7-6 and TRBJ1-5, the full variable domain reads GAGVSQSPRYKVTKRGQDVALRCDPISGHVSLYWYRQALGQGPEFLTYFNYEAQQDKSGLPNDRFSAERPEGSISTLTIQRTEQRDSAMYRCASSDDFGLGDQPQHFGDGTRLSIL.

The chain uses TRBV7-9 and TRBJ2-5, with 7 bases fitting TRBD2. The junction had 11 bases not matched to a gene; V was cut back by 2 bases and J by 5 bases. There are 16 residues in the CDR3. Per germline, CDR1 SEHNR and CDR2 FQNEAQ (reference sequence). This chain's CDR3 is CASSLRGGLVRETQYF. As DNA, the CDR3 is TGTGCCAGCAGCTTAAGAGGCGGACTAGTCAGGGAGACCCAGTACTTC.

This chain uses TRBV5-1 with TRBJ2-2, with a tentative D call TRBD2 (6 bases). The CDR3 is made up of 16 amino acids. Germline lookup yields CDR1 SGHRS and CDR2 YFSETQ. V gave up 0 bases and J gave up 7 bases, with 16 bases separating them. CDR3 nucleotide sequence: TGCGCCAGCAGCTTGGGTGCGACTAGTTGGAGCGGGGAGCTGTTTTTT. Protein sequence: CASSLGATSWSGELFF.

J is TRBJ1-5 and V is TRBV19; tentative D call: TRBD1 (5 bases). The ends were cut back, 3 bases at V and 7 bases at J, with 13 bases in the middle. The CDR3 consists of 14 residues. Germline CDR1 reads LNHDA; CDR2 reads SQIVND (reference sequence). The CDR3 region is CASSMGSGGQPQHF. As DNA, the CDR3 is TGTGCCAGTAGTATGGGCAGCGGGGGGCAGCCCCAGCATTTT.

The V call is TRBV24-1, the J call TRBJ2-1; TRBD1 aligns across 9 bases. The CDR3 has 15 residues. CDR1 and CDR2 (germline): KGHDR, SFDVKD. The junction had 8 bases not matched to a gene; V was cut back by 4 bases and J by 8 bases. CDR3 region: CATSDRTGASDEQFF. CDR3 DNA sequence: TGTGCCACCAGTGACCGGACAGGGGCATCGGATGAGCAGTTCTTC.

The J gene is TRBJ2-3, the V gene TRBV5-5, with 9 bases identical to TRBD2. The trim removed 2 bases at V and 3 bases at J, leaving 10 bases unmatched. From germline, CDR1 is SGHKS and CDR2 YYEKEE (reference sequence). The CDR3 consists of 17 residues. CDR3 DNA sequence: TGTGCCAGCAGCTTTAGTCTAGCGGGGTCCCCAACAGATACGCAGTATTTT. Its protein is CASSFSLAGSPTDTQYF.

With regard to this clone: No DNA is shown, since the ends of the CDR3 on it are uncertain; the CDR3 is the one TCRdb lists. The V and J genes are TRBV6-5 and TRBJ2-7; the table calls TRBD1, which could not be checked here. Looked up from germline, CDR1 is MNHEY and CDR2 is SVGAGI. The CDR3 length equals 15 residues, ends included. CDR3 amino acids: CASSSSGQGIYEQYF.

The chain links TRBV9 to TRBJ1-4; TRBD1 is a possible D gene (5 bases). Germline lookup yields CDR1 SGDLS and CDR2 YYNGEE. This CDR3 contains 15 residues. V dropped 4 bases and J dropped 6 bases, with 16 bases sitting between them. The CDR3 DNA is TGTGCCAGCAGCCCTTTAGGGGATAGAGATGAAAAACTGTTTTTT. Translation gives CASSPLGDRDEKLFF. The variable domain in full, completed from reference TRBV9 and TRBJ1-4, reads DSGVTQTPKHLITATGQRVTLRCSPRSGDLSVYWYQQSLDQGLQFLIQYYNGEERAKGNILERFSAQQFPDLHSELNLSSLELGDSALYFCASSPLGDRDEKLFFGSGTQLSVL.

The chain employs TRBV15 and TRBJ2-7; D is undetermined. Trimming took 0 bases from V and 0 from J, leaving 21 bases between them. The germline V gene encodes CDR1 LNHNV and CDR2 YYDKDF (reference sequence). The CDR3 spans 19 residues. Here the CDR3 DNA reads TGTGCCACCAGCAGAGATCCGTATGTAGAAGGAAGGAGCTCCTACGAGCAGTACTTC. Protein sequence: CATSRDPYVEGRSSYEQYF.

The V call is TRBV2, the J call TRBJ1-5; no clear D. CDR3 length equals 14 residues. Trimming removed 3 bases at V and 2 bases at J, with 8 bases between. CDR1 is SNHLY and CDR2 is FYNNEI in the germline V gene. The CDR3 is CASSESGRNQPQHF. CDR3 bases: TGTGCCAGCAGTGAGTCTGGGCGCAATCAGCCCCAGCATTTT.

This sequence joins TRBV11-3 and TRBJ1-1, with 7 bases matching TRBD1. In germline, CDR1 is SGHNT, CDR2 YENEEA. The CDR3 has 15 amino acids. The V gene end was trimmed by 2 bases and the J gene end by 1 base; junction bases not matched to a gene: 4. The CDR3 protein is CASSLKGTENTEAFF. The DNA of the CDR3 is TGTGCCAGCAGCTTAAAAGGGACAGAGAACACTGAAGCTTTCTTT. Using reference TRBV11-3 and TRBJ1-1 for the parts outside the CDR3, the full variable domain is EAGVVQSPRYKIIEKKQPVAFWCNPISGHNTLYWYLQNLGQGPELLIRYENEEAVDDSQLPKDRFSAERLKGVDSTLKIQPAELGDSAVYLCASSLKGTENTEAFFGQGTRLTVV.

The rearrangement uses TRBV5-1 and TRBJ2-5; 7 positions agree with TRBD1. The CDR3 runs 17 residues. Germline V gives CDR1 SGHRS, CDR2 YFSETQ. The V gene end was trimmed by 0 bases and the J gene end by 2 bases; junction bases not matched to a gene: 10. Here the CDR3 DNA reads TGCGCCAGCAGCTTGGCCGGCTCAGGGGGTGGGCAAGAGACCCAGTACTTC. Translated: CASSLAGSGGGQETQYF. The variable domain in full, with the rest retrieved from reference TRBV5-1 and TRBJ2-5, is KAGVTQTPRYLIKTRGQQVTLSCSPISGHRSVSWYQQTPGQGLQFLFEYFSETQRNKGNFPGRFSGRQFSNSRSEMNVSTLELGDSALYLCASSLAGSGGGQETQYFGPGTRLLVL.